These 21 T cell receptor beta chains came from one sample sequenced in a study of tumor and adjacent non-tumor tissue in lung cancer. This sample's RNA came from whole unsorted tissue. TCRbeta libraries were built with three rounds of nested PCR, modified from ARM-PCR. TCRdb called the multiplex PCR reads again in MiXCR, with one record for every CDR3 protein. The table lists 200,000 or so distinct CDR3 sequences, over 55% of them singletons. The sample taken for sequencing was lung tumor tissue. Receptors originate from a man in his fifties or sixties with non-small cell lung cancer.

V and J are TRBV12-3 or TRBV12-4 and TRBJ2-5; 9 positions match TRBD2. CDR3 length: 15 amino acids. After removal of 6 bases from V and 5 bases from J, the junction contained 10 bases not matched to a gene. CDR3 residues: CASRRKTSGQETQYF. Written as DNA, the CDR3 is TGTGCCAGCAGGCGGAAGACTAGCGGACAGGAGACCCAGTACTTC.

As concerns this clonotype: This may arise from a read error, as a much more abundant clone is one base away. The chain employs TRBV29-1 and TRBJ1-2; TRBD1 matches at 7 bases. The CDR3 runs to 12 residues. CDR1 is SQVTM and CDR2 is ANQGSEA in the germline V gene. Here the CDR3 reads CSVGTVNYDYTF. The CDR3 DNA sequence: TGCAGCGTCGGGACAGTTAACTATGACTACACCTTC.

As to this clonotype: A much larger clone lies one base from this, so it may be a read error. The V gene is TRBV6-6, the J gene TRBJ2-5; tentative D call: TRBD2 (5 bases). The CDR3 has 13 amino acids. Trimming shortened V by 8 bases and J by 4 bases, and 14 bases separated the two germline ends. The germline V gene encodes CDR1 MNHNY and CDR2 SVGAGI (reference sequence). Here the CDR3 reads CASRGWLGETQYF. The CDR3, as DNA: TGTGCCAGCCGGGGATGGTTAGGAGAGACCCAGTACTTC.

The V call is TRBV12-3 or TRBV12-4, the J call TRBJ1-3; D remains ambiguous. The V end was cut by 6 bases, the J end by 0 bases, with 6 bases between. The CDR3 is 13 residues long. The CDR3 DNA sequence: TGTGCCAGCAGCCAGGCCTCTGGAAACACCATATATTTT. As protein: CASSQASGNTIYF.

With regard to this clonotype: The junction departs from germline at one end; a sequencing error may be responsible. The V and J genes are TRBV11-3 and TRBJ2-5; D perhaps matches TRBD1 (5 bases). Germline-derived CDR1 and CDR2 are SGHNT and YENEEA. CDR3 length equals 15 residues. The CDR3 coding sequence is TGTGCCAGCAGCACATCTAGGGGTTTCCCAGAGACCAAGTACTTC. Translation gives CASSTSRGFPETKYF.

Many counts were recorded for this clonotype. This chain connects TRBV10-2 to TRBJ2-3, with 11 bases fitting TRBD2. There are 14 residues in the CDR3. The J segment lost 4 bases and the V segment lost 6 bases, leaving 3 bases of the junction unmatched. The germline CDR1 and CDR2 sequences are WSHSY and SAAADI. The CDR3 loop reads CASRGTSGPDTQYF. The CDR3 nucleotides read TGCGCCAGCAGGGGGACTAGCGGCCCAGATACGCAGTATTTT.

This clonotype appeared many times. CDR3 sequence: CASSRTGGYGYTF. In nucleotides, the CDR3 is TGTGCCAGCAGCCGAACAGGAGGGTATGGCTACACCTTC. This chain links TRBV11-3 with TRBJ1-2; weak D call: TRBD1 (5 bases). Germline CDR1 and CDR2: SGHNT and YENEEA. CDR3 size: 13 residues. V lost 5 bases and J lost 5, with 12 bases in between.

The table lists this clonotype with a count of one. The junction does not match germline at one end; this may be a read error. The CDR3 here is CASKGTGTNDQYF. CDR3 nucleotides: TGTGCCAGCAAAGGGACAGGGACAAACGATCAGTACTTC. The genes are TRBV6-5 and TRBJ2-7; 9 bases match TRBD1. This CDR3 has 13 residues. From germline, CDR1 is MNHEY and CDR2 SVGAGI.

The chain employs TRBV6-1 and TRBJ2-5; 13 bases are shared with TRBD2. There are 16 residues in the CDR3. V dropped 6 bases and J dropped 5; count of bases not matched to a gene: 9. CDR1 and CDR2 from the germline V gene are MNHNS and SASEGT. Here the CDR3 reads CASRELAGGLGETQYF. The CDR3 DNA is TGTGCCAGCAGGGAACTAGCGGGAGGGCTCGGGGAGACCCAGTACTTC.

The rearrangement joins TRBV20-1 to TRBJ2-3, with a weak D call TRBD2 (5 bases). V was clipped by 7 bases and J by 2 bases, with 16 bases between them. This CDR3 contains 14 residues. CDR1 DFQATT and CDR2 SNEGSKA come from the germline V gene (reference sequence). The chain's CDR3 is CSVSSGSLTDTQYF. The CDR3 region has the DNA TGCAGTGTTAGCAGCGGATCGCTCACAGATACGCAGTATTTT.

This clonotype has a handful of counts. The V call is TRBV20-1, the J call TRBJ1-6; D possibly corresponds to TRBD1 (6 bases). The CDR3 runs to 13 residues. V lost 3 bases and J 6 bases, leaving 9 bases between the germline ends. Germline loops: CDR1 DFQATT, CDR2 SNEGSKA (reference sequence). The CDR3 sequence: CSARLQGNSPLHF. DNA of the CDR3: TGCAGTGCTAGGTTACAGGGTAATTCACCCCTCCACTTT.

Of note for this clonotype: The germline gene is not matched at one end of the junction; a read error may be the cause. The V gene is TRBV28, the J gene TRBJ1-4, with 9 bases that match TRBD1. The CDR3 spans 15 residues. The germline V gene has CDR1 MDHEN and CDR2 SYDVKM. The CDR3 nucleotides are TGTACCAGCAGTGACCCGGGACAGGGACGTTTAAGACTGTTTTTT. Translation: CTSSDPGQGRLRLFF. Using reference TRBV28 and TRBJ1-4 for the parts outside the CDR3, the full variable domain is DVKVTQSSRYLVKRTGEKVFLECVQDMDHENMFWYRQDPGLGLRLIYFSYDVKMKEKGDIPEGYSVSREKKERFSLILESASTNQTSMYLCTSSDPGQGRLRLFFGSGTQLSVL.

The J gene is TRBJ2-3, the V gene TRBV20-1; a weak D match, TRBD1 (6 bases). V was clipped by 5 bases and J by 3 bases, with 15 bases between them. CDR1 and CDR2 from the germline V gene are DFQATT and SNEGSKA (reference sequence). This CDR3 has 14 amino acids. This CDR3 is CSAGGGQKTDTQYF. In DNA form, the CDR3 reads TGCAGTGCTGGAGGCGGACAGAAGACAGATACGCAGTATTTT.

About this clonotype: One junction end does not reproduce the germline sequence, and a read error may be involved. The chain combines TRBV11-3 with TRBJ2-3, with D maybe TRBD2 (6 bases). This CDR3 is built from 14 residues. Germline values: CDR1 SGHNT, CDR2 YENEEA. The CDR3 coding sequence is TGTGCCAGCATCCCACGGGAGTCTCCAGATATGCAGTATTTT. The encoded protein is CASIPRESPDMQYF.

In the case of this clonotype: At one boundary the junction diverges from the germline segment, which might be a read error. The chain couples TRBV20-1 to TRBJ1-3; possibly TRBD1 for D (6 bases). The CDR3 has 15 amino acids. Germline CDR1 and CDR2: DFQATT and SNEGSKA (reference sequence). CDR3 sequence reads: CSAAPGENSGDTIYF. CDR3 sequence (DNA): TGCAGTGCTGCTCCAGGGGAGAACTCTGGAGACACCATATATTTT.

The V and J genes are TRBV4-1 and TRBJ2-1, with 9 bases that match TRBD2. Per the germline V gene, CDR1 is MGHRA and CDR2 is YSYEKL. This CDR3 region has 16 residues. After removal of 0 bases from V and 9 bases from J, the junction contained 9 bases not matched to a gene. CDR3: CASSQDQAGGDIEQFF. The CDR3 nucleotides read TGCGCCAGCAGCCAAGATCAAGCGGGGGGTGACATTGAGCAGTTCTTC.

Turning to this clonotype: It may be a read error: a sequence one base away is much more abundant. The J gene is TRBJ2-5, the V gene TRBV20-1, with D perhaps TRBD2 (6 bases). CDR3 length: 13 amino acids. V was trimmed by 4 bases and J by 5 bases, leaving 14 bases between them. CDR1 is DFQATT, CDR2 SNEGSKA, per germline (reference sequence). DNA for the CDR3: TGCAGTGCTAAATACCAAGGGAGGGAGACCCAGTACTTC. Translation: CSAKYQGRETQYF.

The chain uses TRBV30 and TRBJ1-5; a weak D match, TRBD1 (5 bases). With 4 bases removed from V and 9 bases from J, the gap between germline ends came to 13 bases. This CDR3 spans 12 amino acids. Germline values: CDR1 GTSNPN, CDR2 SVGIG (reference sequence). The CDR3 nucleotides are TGTGCCTGGATCAGGGAATTGGGGCCCCAGCATTTT. Residues: CAWIRELGPQHF.

As regards this clonotype: A junction end diverges from the germline sequence, so it may reflect a read error. The genes are TRBV12-3 or TRBV12-4 and TRBJ2-1, with 10 bases aligning to TRBD2. The CDR3 spans 14 residues. CDR3: CPSRTSGSYNEQFF. The CDR3 bases are TGTCCCAGCAGGACTAGCGGTTCCTACAATGAGCAGTTCTTC.

Note on this clonotype: A clone one base away is much larger, so this may be a read error. The chain couples TRBV6-8 to TRBJ2-2; D may match TRBD1 or TRBD2 (5 bases each). The CDR3 is made up of 13 amino acids. Looked up from germline, CDR1 is MNHGY and CDR2 is SAAAGT. The CDR3 nucleotides are TGTGCCATATCGGGACGGAACACCGGGGAGCCGTTTTTT. Protein sequence: CAISGRNTGEPFF.

As to this clonotype: Relative to the germline gene, one junction end is altered; a read error may explain this. The chain joins TRBV4-1 to TRBJ2-1; 8 nucleotides match TRBD2. The CDR3 has 16 amino acids. Germline CDR1 MGHRA, CDR2 YSYEKL. CDR3 DNA sequence: TGCGCCAGCAGCCAAGACACGGGGGGGCAGTACAATGAGCAGTTGTTC. Residues: CASSQDTGGQYNEQLF.